The clone carrying this T cell receptor (beta chain) was detected many times. Its specificity is not known. This entry comes from a study of glioma-infiltrating T cells. Amplification of TCR alpha and beta CDR3 regions from RNA used iRepertoire nested multiplex PCR. In TCRdb, the multiplex PCR reads were re-called with MiXCR into one record per CDR3 protein. There are approximately 400,000 distinct CDR3 sequences in the sample; less than 50% occur only once, and around 12% lies in the top ten. CDR1 and CDR2 from the germline V gene are MNHNS and SASEGT. This CDR3 region has 15 residues. The V and J ends lost 4 bases and 3 bases respectively, with 16 bases between them. The study, taken as a whole, reports: Above-expected tissue-blood divergence occurred in all gliomas, most in low-grade ones.

This receptor was obtained from a human donor with low-grade glioma or glioblastoma, undergoing nonglioma brain surgery, or in good health (not recorded which). Input material: glioma tissue, nonneoplastic brain tissue, or PBMCs (not recorded which). The chain recombines TRBV6-1 with TRBJ2-7; either TRBD1 or TRBD2 may supply D (6 bases each). CDR3 DNA: TGTGCCAGCAGTGGACAGGACCAGGGACTCTACGAGCAGTACTTC. Translation: CASSGQDQGLYEQYF.